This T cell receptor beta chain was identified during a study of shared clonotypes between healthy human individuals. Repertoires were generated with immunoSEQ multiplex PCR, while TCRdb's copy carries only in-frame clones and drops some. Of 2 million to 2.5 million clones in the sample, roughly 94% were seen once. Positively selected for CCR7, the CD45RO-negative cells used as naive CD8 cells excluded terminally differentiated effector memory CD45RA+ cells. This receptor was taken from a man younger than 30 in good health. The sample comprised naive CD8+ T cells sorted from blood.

CDR3 bases: TGTGCCAGCAGCTTAACAGGGTTAGGGACAAATGAGCAGTTCTTC. Its protein product is CASSLTGLGTNEQFF. The V gene is TRBV7-3, the J gene TRBJ2-1; TRBD1 is a possible D gene (6 bases). Germline V gives CDR1 SGHTA, CDR2 FQGTGA. V was shortened by 0 bases and J by 7 bases, with 13 bases between the two germline ends. The CDR3 sequence is 15 residues long.